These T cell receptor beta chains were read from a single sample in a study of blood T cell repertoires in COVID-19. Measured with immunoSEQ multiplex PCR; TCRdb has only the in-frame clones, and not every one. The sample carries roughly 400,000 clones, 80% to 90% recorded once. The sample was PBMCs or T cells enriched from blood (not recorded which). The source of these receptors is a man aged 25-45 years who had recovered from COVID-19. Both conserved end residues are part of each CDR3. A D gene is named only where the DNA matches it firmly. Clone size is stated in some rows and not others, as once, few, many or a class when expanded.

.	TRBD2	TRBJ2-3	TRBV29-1	CSVAGLAGDPTDTQYF	TGCAGCGTTGCCGGACTAGCGGGAGATCCCACAGATACGCAGTATTTT
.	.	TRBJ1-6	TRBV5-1	CASSPRAGGESPLHF	TGCGCCAGCAGCCCCCGGGCAGGAGGAGAATCACCCCTCCACTTT
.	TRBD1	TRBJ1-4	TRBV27	CASSRGTGASEKLFF	TGTGCCAGCAGCCGGGGGACAGGGGCGAGCGAAAAACTGTTTTTT
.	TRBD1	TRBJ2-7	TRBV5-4	CASSLAGTVSRYEQYF	TGTGCCAGCAGCTTGGCCGGGACAGTTTCCCGCTACGAGCAGTACTTC
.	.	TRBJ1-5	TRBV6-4	CAIPRRGQPQHF	TGTGCCATCCCCCGGAGGGGCCAGCCCCAGCATTTT
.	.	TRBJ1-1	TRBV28	CASSSPTREVSAFF	TGTGCCAGCAGTAGTCCGACCCGGGAGGTTTCGGCTTTCTTT
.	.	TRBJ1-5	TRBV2	CASSAQGEDQPQHF	TGTGCCAGCAGCGCCCAGGGTGAGGATCAGCCCCAGCATTTT
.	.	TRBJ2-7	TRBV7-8	CASSSPRLAGGYEQYF	TGTGCCAGCAGCTCACCCCGGCTGGCGGGCGGTTACGAGCAGTACTTC
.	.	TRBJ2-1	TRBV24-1	CATSEHYTPYNEQFF	TGTGCCACCAGTGAACACTACACCCCCTACAATGAGCAGTTCTTC
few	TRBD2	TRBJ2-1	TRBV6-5	CASSYVGLAGVGEQFF	TGTGCCAGCAGTTATGTGGGGCTAGCGGGAGTTGGTGAGCAGTTCTTC
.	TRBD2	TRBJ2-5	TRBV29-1	CSATGLAEETQYF	TGCAGCGCCACGGGACTAGCGGAAGAGACCCAGTACTTC
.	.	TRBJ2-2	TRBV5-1	CASISGGPTGELFF	TGCGCCAGCATCTCTGGCGGGCCCACCGGGGAGCTGTTTTTT
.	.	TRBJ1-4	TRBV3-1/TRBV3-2	CASSQGGEKLFF	TGTGCCAGCAGCCAAGGAGGTGAAAAACTGTTTTTT
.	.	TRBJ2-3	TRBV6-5	CASSSNMRTDTQYF	TGTGCCAGCAGTTCAAACATGCGCACAGATACGCAGTATTTT
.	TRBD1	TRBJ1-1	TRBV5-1	CASSSGQRLNTEAFF	TGCGCCAGCAGCTCGGGACAGCGACTGAACACTGAAGCTTTCTTT
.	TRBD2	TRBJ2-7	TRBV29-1	CSVDGLAGYYEQYF	TGCAGCGTCGATGGACTAGCGGGATACTACGAGCAGTACTTC